The clone carrying this T cell receptor beta chain was detected only a few times. Its specificity is not known. Method: immunoSEQ multiplex PCR; TCRdb's copy keeps in-frame clones and lacks some. The data contain approximately 160,000 clones, 70% to 90% of them singletons. Separate from the approximately 670-subject first cohort was the approximately 120-subject validation cohort, to which the donors belonged. The data belong to a study of cytomegalovirus exposure and HLA in healthy donors. The study, taken as a whole, reports: Researchers counted around 170 TCR beta chains as cytomegalovirus-associated. Whilst most TCR sequences proved rare, a subset of public TCRs occurred across many donors. A classifier reportedly called cytomegalovirus status with high sensitivity and specificity.

The TCR comes from a woman younger than 35 in good health and CMV-seronegative. Sequenced input: PBMCs.

DNA for the CDR3: TGTGCCAGAGAACAGGAGGGCTACACCTTC. Its translation is CAREQEGYTF. J is TRBJ1-2 and V is TRBV2; D might be TRBD1 (5 bases). The V and J ends lost 9 bases and 8 bases respectively, with 10 bases between them. The germline V gene has CDR1 SNHLY and CDR2 FYNNEI. This CDR3 has 10 residues. Together with reference TRBV2 and TRBJ1-2, the CDR3 gives the full variable domain: EPEVTQTPSHQVTQMGQEVILRCVPISNHLYFYWYRQILGQKVEFLVSFYNNEISEKSEIFDDQFSVERPDGSNFTLKIRSTKLEDSAMYFCAREQEGYTFGSGTRLTVV.